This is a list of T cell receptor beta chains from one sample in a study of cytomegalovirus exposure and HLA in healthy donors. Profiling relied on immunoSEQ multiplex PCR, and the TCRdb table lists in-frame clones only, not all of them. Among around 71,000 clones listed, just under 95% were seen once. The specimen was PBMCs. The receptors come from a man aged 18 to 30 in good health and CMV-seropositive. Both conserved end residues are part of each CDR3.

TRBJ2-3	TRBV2	CASSDNRGLADTQYF
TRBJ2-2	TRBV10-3	CAISEMRDTGELFF
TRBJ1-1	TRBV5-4	CASSLQQGAGNTEAFF
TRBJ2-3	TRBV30	CAWSASTDTQYF
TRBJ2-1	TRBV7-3	CASSFGLAGGRNEQFF
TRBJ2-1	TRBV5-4	CASSQLAGGLDEQFF
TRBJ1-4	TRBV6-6	CASTGRGREKLFF
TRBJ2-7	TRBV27	CASRIGTSGIYEQYF
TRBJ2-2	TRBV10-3	CAIKGQGNGELFF
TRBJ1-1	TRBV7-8	CASSLAHRGGGTEAFF
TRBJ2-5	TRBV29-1	CSVAPGGQQETQYF
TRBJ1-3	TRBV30	CAWSVLAGGSGNTIYF
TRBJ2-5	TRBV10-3	CAIGGVRGSGETQYF
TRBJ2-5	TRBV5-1	CASSSRTQETQYF
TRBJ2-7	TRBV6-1	CASPGQGIYEQYF
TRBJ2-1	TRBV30	CAWRWEGAYNEQFF
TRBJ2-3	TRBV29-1	CSVRSGLAGFSSTDTQYF
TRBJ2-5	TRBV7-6	CASSSGLAGVETQYF
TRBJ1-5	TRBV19	CASSETGGGGQPQHF
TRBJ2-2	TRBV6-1	CASSEESGGAGELFF
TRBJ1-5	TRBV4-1	CASSQDDRGRRSQPQHF
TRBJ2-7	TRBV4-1	CASSHATGQTYEQYF
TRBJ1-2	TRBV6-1	CASSVARQGYGYTF
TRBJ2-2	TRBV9	CASSVREFANTGELFF
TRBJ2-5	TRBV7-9	CASSFGGAETQYF
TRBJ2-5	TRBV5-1	CASSLGGRQETQYF
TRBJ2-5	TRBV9	CASSDSPSGRGKETQYF
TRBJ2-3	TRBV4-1	CASSQINMISTDTQYF
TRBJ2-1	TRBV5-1	CASSRTGGFFNEQFF
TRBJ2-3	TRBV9	CASSDPSGGGTDTQYF
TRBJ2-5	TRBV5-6	CASSLQETQYF
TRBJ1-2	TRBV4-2	CASSQIGQGDGYTF
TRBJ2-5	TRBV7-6	CASSSESETQYF
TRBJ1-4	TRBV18	CASSPGQVATNEKLFF
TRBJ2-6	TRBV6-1	CASSVTGGLSGANVLTF
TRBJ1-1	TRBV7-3	CASSSGPGQGARAFF
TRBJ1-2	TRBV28	CASSLRGRLGGYTF
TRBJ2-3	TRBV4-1	CASSQGSPPTDTQYF
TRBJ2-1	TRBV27	CAVRPAGAVYNEQFF
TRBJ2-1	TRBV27	CASGAHEQFF